These 20 T cell receptor beta chains were all obtained from the same sample, sequenced in a study of blood T cells in healthy people across ages. It was with a sample-barcoded 5' primer and a J-beta primer mix that a second PCR of roughly 7 to 12 cycles was run. TCRdb passed the 5' RACE reads through MiXCR, listing each CDR3 protein once. Altogether about 1,500,000 distinct CDR3 sequences are present, roughly 30% being singletons, with the ten largest covering roughly 8.2%. Source material: blood. These receptors all come from a woman younger than 45 in good health.

As regards this clonotype: One junction end disagrees with the germline gene, perhaps due to a read error. The chain has TRBV18 and TRBJ2-1; D might be TRBD2 (5 bases). Per the germline V gene, CDR1 is KGHSH and CDR2 is LQKENI. This CDR3 is built from 15 residues. CDR3 amino acids: CASSPTSGSYNERFF. The CDR3, as DNA: TGTGCCAGCTCACCAACCAGCGGTTCCTACAATGAGCGGTTCTTC.

Details on this clonotype: A much larger clone sits a single nucleotide away, making a read error possible. The rearrangement joins TRBV10-3 to TRBJ2-1, with 10 bases matching TRBD1. The CDR3 runs to 15 residues. Germline CDR1 and CDR2: ENHRY and SYGVKD. V was clipped by 2 bases and J by 6 bases; unmatched bases: 4. The CDR3 protein is CAISEGTGVSNEQFF. In DNA, the CDR3 is TGTGCCATCAGTGAGGGGACAGGGGTTAGCAATGAGCAGTTCTTC.

This clonotype was counted only a few times. The chain employs TRBV3-1 and TRBJ2-7; D not certain. From germline, CDR1 is LGHDT and CDR2 YNNKEL (reference sequence). V lost 3 bases to trimming and J lost 5 bases, with 11 bases between them. The CDR3 is 13 amino acids. CDR3 in DNA: TGTGCCAGCAGCCAGTTCCTCTCGGACGAGCAGTACTTC. It translates to CASSQFLSDEQYF.

In this sample, this clonotype turned up many times. The rearrangement uses TRBV19 and TRBJ2-7; 8 positions match TRBD1. The germline V gene has CDR1 LNHDA and CDR2 SQIVND (reference sequence). Trimming at V came to 7 bases and at J to 6 bases, leaving 2 bases not matched to a gene. This CDR3 contains 11 residues. The DNA for the CDR3 is TGTGCCAGTATACAGGGGGGCGAGCAGTACTTC. The encoded protein is CASIQGGEQYF. Variable domain in full (rest from reference TRBV19 and TRBJ2-7): DGGITQSPKYLFRKEGQNVTLSCEQNLNHDAMYWYRQDPGQGLRLIYYSQIVNDFQKGDIAEGYSVSREKKESFPLTVTSAQKNPTAFYLCASIQGGEQYFGPGTRLTVT.

Only a few counts were recorded for this clonotype. The chain carries TRBV18 and TRBJ1-5, with 8 nucleotides matching TRBD1. V lost 6 bases to trimming and J lost 3 bases; unmatched junction nucleotides: 4. The CDR3 runs 14 residues. CDR1 KGHSH and CDR2 LQKENI come from the germline V gene. CDR3 DNA sequence: TGTGCCAGCTCCCCGACAGGGGACAATCAGCCCCAGCATTTT. Protein product: CASSPTGDNQPQHF.

The gene calls are TRBV20-1 and TRBJ2-1; 9 nucleotides agree with TRBD1. Per germline, CDR1 DFQATT and CDR2 SNEGSKA (reference sequence). This CDR3 comprises 14 residues. Trimming at V came to 5 bases and at J to 4 bases, leaving 6 bases not matched to a gene. The CDR3 DNA reads TGCAGTGCTGGACAGGGGTTTGTTTACAATGAGCAGTTCTTC. Translation: CSAGQGFVYNEQFF.

CDR3 bases: TGTGCCAGCAGCCCTCCGGGCTATAATGAAAAACTGTTTTTT. The encoded protein is CASSPPGYNEKLFF. The V and J genes are TRBV7-2 and TRBJ1-4; D gene uncertain. From germline, CDR1 is SGHTA and CDR2 FQGNSA. Trimming pared 5 bases from V and 4 bases from J, leaving 11 bases between. The CDR3 totals 14 residues.

The chain joins TRBV29-1 to TRBJ2-7, with a possible D match to TRBD2 (5 bases). V lost 0 bases to trimming and J lost 2 bases, with 11 bases between them. CDR3 length equals 14 residues. Germline V gene data show CDR1 as SQVTM and CDR2 as ANQGSEA. The CDR3 loop is CSVEDGRRPYEQYF. CDR3 in DNA: TGCAGCGTTGAAGATGGGAGACGGCCCTACGAGCAGTACTTC.

This clonotype was counted only a few times. The chain is built from TRBV6-6 and TRBJ1-5; TRBD1 agrees at 8 bases. Germline CDR1 MNHNY, CDR2 SVGAGI (reference sequence). V was pared by 5 bases and J by 6 bases, with 6 bases of the junction left unmatched. The CDR3 covers 14 residues. The CDR3: CASSRQGNFQPQHF. The CDR3 region has the DNA TGTGCCAGCAGTCGACAGGGGAATTTTCAGCCCCAGCATTTT.

Comment on this clonotype: One base away lies a much larger clone, so this may be a sequencing read error. J is TRBJ2-1 and V is TRBV15; 8 bases are shared with TRBD2. Germline lookup yields CDR1 LNHNV and CDR2 YYDKDF (reference sequence). This CDR3 is built from 14 residues. J was trimmed by 9 bases and V by 7 bases; bases with no gene match: 11. CDR3 sequence reads: CATTVTAGVGEQFF. The CDR3 region has the DNA TGTGCCACCACCGTTACAGCGGGGGTCGGTGAGCAGTTCTTC.

This clonotype was counted a few times. This chain connects TRBV29-1 to TRBJ1-2; a possible D gene is TRBD1 (5 bases). Germline assignment: CDR1 SQVTM and CDR2 ANQGSEA. The CDR3 consists of 12 residues. Deletions cut 7 bases from V and 3 bases from J, with 12 bases between. For the CDR3, the DNA is TGCAGCGCTCTGACAGCCTACTATGGCTACACCTTC. It translates to CSALTAYYGYTF.

This clonotype was counted a few times. V usage is TRBV9 and J usage is TRBJ1-4; tentatively, D is TRBD1 (5 bases). This CDR3 is 15 amino acids long. V lost 0 bases and J 3 bases, leaving 9 bases between the germline ends. Germline V gene data show CDR1 as SGDLS and CDR2 as YYNGEE. This CDR3 is CASSVDGAPNEKLFF. The DNA for the CDR3 is TGTGCCAGCAGCGTAGATGGGGCGCCTAATGAAAAACTGTTTTTT.

This clonotype has a handful of counts. The J gene is TRBJ2-6, the V gene TRBV15; 7 bases fit TRBD1. V lost 5 bases and J lost 0; bases outside the gene matches: 13. There are 19 residues in the CDR3. Germline CDR1 is LNHNV and CDR2 is YYDKDF (reference sequence). The CDR3 loop reads CATSLGQRPILSGANVLTF. CDR3 sequence (DNA): TGTGCCACCAGCCTGGGACAGAGGCCTATCCTCTCTGGGGCCAACGTCCTGACTTTC.

This clonotype has just a few counts. J is TRBJ2-1 and V is TRBV18; D remains unclear. CDR3 length: 12 residues. V was shortened by 3 bases and J by 8 bases, with 8 bases between the two germline ends. CDR1 is KGHSH, CDR2 LQKENI, per germline. CDR3 nucleotide sequence: TGTGCCAGCTCACCTTGGGCATATGAGCAGTTCTTC. Amino acids: CASSPWAYEQFF.

Comment on this clonotype: A much larger clone differs from this one at a single base, so this may be a read error. This rearrangement joins TRBV20-1 to TRBJ2-7; D is possibly TRBD2 (5 bases). There are 13 residues in the CDR3. The germline gives CDR1 DFQATT, CDR2 SNEGSKA (reference sequence). This chain's CDR3 is CSTRGPLASEQYF. The CDR3 nucleotides read TGCAGTACTAGAGGCCCTCTGGCTTCCGAGCAGTACTTC.

Note on this clonotype: Just one base apart from a much larger clone, this may be a read error. The rearrangement joins TRBV12-3 or TRBV12-4 to TRBJ2-5; maybe TRBD2 (5 bases). The CDR3 totals 14 residues. Trimming pared 9 bases from V and 5 bases from J, leaving 19 bases between. CDR3 nucleotide sequence: TGTGCCAGTTCCCAGAGAGGGAGTGAGGAGACCCAGTACTTC. The encoded protein is CASSQRGSEETQYF.

This clonotype was seen a few times. V and J are TRBV2 and TRBJ2-7; 10 bases agree with TRBD1. Per germline, CDR1 SNHLY and CDR2 FYNNEI. V was clipped by 7 bases and J by 0 bases; unmatched bases: 3. This CDR3 region has 14 residues. CDR3 coding DNA: TGTGCCAGCATTCGGACAGGGGGCTCCTACGAGCAGTACTTC. Translation gives CASIRTGGSYEQYF.

This clonotype was picked up a small number of times. CDR3 nucleotides: TGCAGCGCCAATACCGGGACACCAAGCACAGATACGCAGTATTTT. This encodes CSANTGTPSTDTQYF. The rearrangement uses TRBV29-1 and TRBJ2-3; D is perhaps TRBD1 (6 bases). Germline assignment: CDR1 SQVTM and CDR2 ANQGSEA. The CDR3 covers 15 residues. V was shortened by 7 bases and J by 0 bases, with 17 bases between the two germline ends.

This clonotype was seen more than once but under ten times. The chain employs TRBV29-1 and TRBJ1-1; D gene uncertain. The CDR3 runs to 16 residues. Germline V gives CDR1 SQVTM, CDR2 ANQGSEA. Deletions cut 7 bases from V and 6 bases from J, with 27 bases between. In nucleotides, the CDR3 is TGCAGCGCTAAAGGCGGCAGTCTCAACTCTGGGTCTGAAGCTTTCTTT. This sequence encodes CSAKGGSLNSGSEAFF.

Only a few counts were recorded for this clonotype. Given a much more abundant clone one base away, this may be a read error. The chain links TRBV20-1 to TRBJ1-4; 12 bases are a match to TRBD1. This CDR3 region has 13 residues. CDR1 is DFQATT, CDR2 SNEGSKA, per germline (reference sequence). The CDR3: CSAIGTGGQKRFF. In DNA, the CDR3 is TGCAGTGCTATTGGGACAGGGGGCCAAAAACGGTTTTTT.